This TCR beta chain came from a study of cytomegalovirus exposure and HLA in healthy donors. Whole-study results and caveats: Associated with cytomegalovirus, according to the listing, were approximately 160 TCR beta chains. In vitro, a few CMV-associated chains proved specific for CMV antigens. A subsequent analysis found that TCR clusters from the first cohort also tended to co-occur in the 120 or so validation repertoires, with less than 95% of cluster scores above 0.

Clones were read by immunoSEQ multiplex PCR, and TCRdb kept only the in-frame ones, dropping some. The sample has 100,000 to 150,000 clones, roughly nine tenths seen once. This clone was counted only a few times. Its antigen is currently unknown. With 5 bases clipped from V and 1 base from J, the junction kept 9 bases outside the gene matches. The CDR3 loop spans 16 amino acids. Germline CDR1 SEHNR, CDR2 FQNEAQ (reference sequence). This receptor was identified in a woman aged 18 to 35 in good health and CMV-seronegative. This chain links TRBV7-9 with TRBJ2-3, with TRBD2 identical over 7 bases. Material for sequencing was PBMCs. CDR3 residues: CASSASGGVGTDTQYF. CDR3 DNA: TGTGCCAGCAGCGCTAGCGGCGGAGTAGGCACAGATACGCAGTATTTT. Full variable domain (rest looked up from reference TRBV7-9 and TRBJ2-3): DTGVSQNPRHKITKRGQNVTFRCDPISEHNRLYWYRQTLGQGPEFLTYFQNEAQLEKSRLLSDRFSAERPKGSFSTLEIQRTEQGDSAMYLCASSASGGVGTDTQYFGPGTRLTVL.